The rows below give T cell receptor beta chains drawn from one sample of a study of CD8+CD57+ T cells in acquired aplastic anemia. In TCRdb, the reads were re-called with MiXCR into one record per CDR3 protein. The sample carries under 250,000 distinct CDR3 sequences, approximately 60% recorded once. Sequencing was done on a sample of sorted CD4+, CD8+, or CD8+CD57+ T cells (not recorded which) from PBMCs. These receptors were collected from a human donor with aplastic anemia. Both conserved end residues are part of each CDR3. The order of the fields is clone size, V gene, CDR3 length, J gene, D gene, CDR3 DNA, CDR3 protein. The D gene is left open where the match is weak. Some rows mark clone size as missing; the rest say once, few, many or name a class of expanded clone.

.	TRBV14	17	TRBJ2-6	.	TGTGCCAGCAGCCAAGAGACAGCAGGGCTTGGGGCCAACGTCCTGACTTTC	CASSQETAGLGANVLTF
few	TRBV7-3	14	TRBJ1-5	.	TGTGCCAGCAATGGTGGGCAGGGCGGTCAGCCCCAGCATTTT	CASNGGQGGQPQHF
.	TRBV7-2	14	TRBJ1-1	TRBD1	TGTGCCAGCAGCCGGGACAGCCGAAACACTGAAGCTTTCTTT	CASSRDSRNTEAFF
.	TRBV12-3/TRBV12-4	12	TRBJ1-1	.	TGTGCCAGCAGTCCAGGGGCCCTTGAAGCTTTCTTT	CASSPGALEAFF
few	TRBV7-9	15	TRBJ1-5	TRBD1	TGTGCCAGCAGTTCGGACAGGGGGGGCAATCAGCCCCAGCATTTT	CASSSDRGGNQPQHF
many	TRBV4-1	15	TRBJ2-3	.	TGCGCCAGCAGCGAAGAGGGGGAGCAGCCAGATACGCAGTATTTT	CASSEEGEQPDTQYF
.	TRBV20-1	19	TRBJ1-3	.	TGCAGTGCTAGAGATTTTTTGGGACGGGGGGCCGTACCTGGAAACACCGTATATTTT	CSARDFLGRGAVPGNTVYF
few	TRBV14	16	TRBJ2-3	.	TGTGCCAGCAGCCAAGACTTCGGGAGAGGCACAGATACGCAGTATTTT	CASSQDFGRGTDTQYF
.	TRBV29-1	12	TRBJ1-4	TRBD1	TGCAGCGCGGAGGGGGCAAATGAAAAACTGTTTTTT	CSAEGANEKLFF
.	TRBV29-1	13	TRBJ2-2	.	TGCAGCGTTTCTCGGGTAGGAACCGGGGAGCTGTTTTTT	CSVSRVGTGELFF
.	TRBV10-3	13	TRBJ1-1	.	TGTGCCATCAGCACAGGGTCCCCCACTGAAGCTTTCTTT	CAISTGSPTEAFF
.	TRBV14	16	TRBJ1-2	.	TGTGCCAGCAGCTATTCAGTCGGACAGAGCCTCTATGGCTACACCTTC	CASSYSVGQSLYGYTF
.	TRBV19	17	TRBJ2-5	.	TGTGCCAGTAGTACCCTCGTTGAGGGCGGGCATGTAGAGACCCAGTACTTC	CASSTLVEGGHVETQYF
few	TRBV15	14	TRBJ1-1	.	TGTGCCACCAGCCTACAGGACCCGAACACTGAAGCTTTCTTT	CATSLQDPNTEAFF
.	TRBV29-1	14	TRBJ1-2	TRBD1	TGCAGCGTTCCCTCGGGACAGGGTAACTATGGCTACACCTTC	CSVPSGQGNYGYTF
.	TRBV7-6	14	TRBJ2-1	.	TGTGCCAGCAGCTTATTCGACGGAAACAATGAGCAGTTCTTC	CASSLFDGNNEQFF
.	TRBV19	14	TRBJ1-2	.	TGTGCCAGTAGCCACCTTGGAGGGGAGGCGAGCTACACCTTC	CASSHLGGEASYTF
.	TRBV29-1	10	TRBJ1-2	.	TGCAGCGTTGATGGGGGGGGCTACACCTTC	CSVDGGGYTF
few	TRBV7-3	13	TRBJ2-3	TRBD2	TGTGCCAGCAGCCGGGGGGGCTCAGATACGCAGTATTTT	CASSRGGSDTQYF